This T cell receptor beta chain was observed in a study of Ad26.COV2.S vaccination and SARS-CoV-2 variants (dated by TCRdb to 2020 to 2022). Regarding the complete study: Vaccine-arm donors came from COV1001, a multicentre, randomized, double-blind, placebo-controlled phase I-IIa trial of Ad26.COV2.S in healthy adults. The TCR-sequenced set comprised approximately 32 samples: approximately 20 Ad26.COV2.S vaccine recipients, 5 placebo recipients and 8 SARS-CoV-2 convalescent individuals. Throughout the experiments and outcome assessment, investigators stayed blinded to trial group allocation. Sequencing of the TCRbeta repertoire served to evaluate the specificity and breadth of SARS-CoV-2-reactive T cell receptors following Ad26.COV2.S vaccination. Participants in the trial were split at random into five groups of five each, receiving low-dose or high-dose Ad26.COV2.S once or twice, or else placebo on both occasions. Ad26.COV2.S was administered intramuscularly at a dose of 5x10^10 or 1x10^11 viral particles, either as one shot or as two shots given 56 days apart. What the authors observed across the whole study: After vaccination, spike-specific CD8+ and CD4+ T cell responses were reported to show substantial breadth. It was noted by the authors that total T cell responses may have been underestimated by the TCR breadth and depth analyses. Non-spike TCR breadth was comparable between vaccine and placebo recipients, consistent with the vaccine containing only spike. The study lacked the statistical power to compare responses across vaccine doses or regimens. Higher spike-specific TCR breadth was observed in Ad26.COV2.S recipients than in placebo recipients (P = 0.0014).

The immunoSEQ Assay was used to sequence TCRbeta CDR3 regions. After extraction, genomic DNA underwent amplification by bias-controlled multiplex PCR, followed by high-throughput sequencing. In the source study's methods: Collapsing and filtering of sequences were performed to quantify the absolute abundance of each unique TCRbeta CDR3 region. Usable DNA was measured by amplifying reference genes present in all nucleated cells, and TCRbeta template counts were normalized to that usable DNA to estimate T cell fraction. Repertoire TCRs were annotated as SARS-CoV-2-specific by exact matching of V gene, CDR3 amino acid sequence and J gene to a known reactive TCR set. The reference SARS-CoV-2 TCR set came from MIRA and was filtered for enrichment in COVID-19-positive ImmuneCODE repertoires, removing public or cross-reactive TCRs. Using the MIRA antigens, annotated TCRs were further analysed by specific ORF or by position within an ORF. Breadth was defined as the number of annotated unique rearrangements divided by the total number of unique productive rearrangements, and depth was defined as the summed frequency of the annotated unique rearrangements. Two-sided Wilcoxon rank-sum tests were used to compare TCR breadth between groups. The clones in this table, taken by TCRdb from immuneACCESS, are in-frame only. Not every clone is retained; where verified, under half of the shortfall comes from an unresolved V gene, and the cause of the rest is unknown. V and J calls plus clone size are reproduced from that table; the DNA served to infer D and trimming. The sample data list 400,000 to 500,000 clones, and roughly 89% of these were observed just once. The ten most abundant clones make up around 2.6% of the sample.

In the case of this clone: No antigen is known for it. The sample holds no much larger clone one base away, and base qualities are not on file.

The treatment or condition label for this specimen denotes: over 15 received Ad26.COV2.S at low or high dose, single or two shots; 5 received placebo; per-sample allocation not given. Repertoires of vaccine and placebo recipients were sequenced from samples collected on day 63 after the first injection. In Cohort 1b, 20 to 25 adults aged 18-55 years were enrolled at a single site in Boston, USA, between 29 July and 7 August 2020. Ad26.COV2.S was a replication-incompetent adenovirus type 26 vector that expressed a prefusion-stabilized SARS-CoV-2 spike protein derived from the original Wuhan strain. CDR1 and CDR2, per the germline V gene (reference sequence), are MNHNY and SVGAGI. The V and J ends are trimmed by 0 bases and 7 bases, leaving 10 bases between them. From its cysteine to its phenylalanine, the CDR3 spans 15 amino acids. Of all the DNA, just the CDR3 is kept, 45 bases in frame from base 1.

In this chain, TRBV6-6 is recombined with TRBJ1-6, and perhaps TRBD1 as D gene, on 5 matching bases. This receptor was obtained from a person between 18 and 59 years old who received the Ad26.COV2.S COVID-19 vaccine or a placebo. The sequencing here drew on peripheral blood, taken in a trial of Ad26.COV2.S vaccine versus placebo. In nucleotide form, the sequence is TGTGCCAGCAGTTACTCGAGCAGGGCCAATTCACCCCTCCACTTT. The translation is CASSYSSRANSPLHF.